This T cell receptor beta chain stems from a study of T cell clonality in common variable immunodeficiency. CVID and control samples used equivalent genomic DNA input. Sequencing used immunoSEQ multiplex PCR; TCRdb keeps in-frame clones, though not all of them. The table lists over 30,000 clones, no singletons, with more than 25% in the top ten. As for this clone: Its antigen is not known. The missing CDR3 end, 3 residues past where the read stops, is filled in from the germline J gene.

General study points: Fewer TCRbeta clones were shared among CVID subjects than controls. CVID subjects had higher TCRbeta clonality than healthy controls, most marked in about a third. In common variable immunodeficiency, TCR beta chains reportedly carried fewer deletions and N-nucleotide insertions.

Blood came from CVID subjects not ill and not taking immunomodulatory or immunosuppressive medication. The V end lost 1 base, the J end lost 0 bases, and 10 bases lay between the germline ends. This CDR3 has 16 residues. Germline-derived CDR1 and CDR2 are LNHDA and SQIVND (reference sequence). This sequence joins TRBV19 and TRBJ1-5, with D hard to call. The TCR was taken from a human donor with common variable immunodeficiency. The sequencing input was peripheral blood mononuclear cells. CDR3 sequence: CASSIGAGPSNQPQHF. CDR3 DNA, as far as it was read: TGTGCCAGTAGTATAGGAGCTGGGCCTAGCAATCAGCCC.